The rows below give T cell receptor beta chains drawn from one sample of a study of blood T cells in healthy people across ages. TCRdb reprocessed the 5' RACE reads via MiXCR and lists one record per CDR3 protein. The sample carries 700,000 to 900,000 distinct CDR3 sequences, about 53% recorded once. Specimen: blood. The receptors come from a man older than 75 in good health. Each CDR3 is given with its conserved first and last residue. The order of the fields is V gene, J gene, D gene, clone size, CDR3 protein, CDR3 DNA. D genes are given only for firm matches. Rows may omit the clone size; those that give it use once, few, many or a size class.

TRBV2	TRBJ2-7	.	few	CASRYQGNEQYF	TGTGCCAGCAGATACCAGGGGAACGAGCAGTACTTC
TRBV29-1	TRBJ1-2	TRBD1	few	CSASTPGQENYGYTF	TGCAGCGCCAGTACTCCGGGACAGGAGAACTATGGCTACACCTTC
TRBV18	TRBJ2-1	TRBD2	.	CASSPTTSGYNEQFF	TGTGCCAGCTCACCAACCACTAGCGGTTACAATGAGCAGTTCTTC
TRBV29-1	TRBJ2-3	TRBD1	.	CSIVAGGADTQYF	TGCAGCATTGTGGCAGGGGGCGCAGATACGCAGTATTTT
TRBV16	TRBJ1-2	TRBD1	.	CASSETTGGSYGYTF	TGTGCCAGCAGCGAAACGACAGGGGGCAGTTATGGCTACACCTTC
TRBV12-3/TRBV12-4	TRBJ2-1	TRBD1	.	CASTRGSSSEQFF	TGTGCCAGCACCAGGGGGTCTAGCAGTGAGCAGTTCTTC
TRBV3-1	TRBJ2-1	.	.	CASSQDPVSEQFF	TGTGCCAGCAGCCAAGATCCGGTAAGCGAGCAGTTCTTC
TRBV9	TRBJ2-5	.	.	CASSVFPSRGETQYF	TGTGCCAGCAGCGTATTTCCCTCGAGGGGGGAGACCCAGTACTTC
TRBV12-3/TRBV12-4	TRBJ2-7	TRBD2	.	CASSQGKRLANTYEQYF	TGTGCCAGCAGTCAGGGAAAACGACTAGCGAATACCTACGAGCAGTACTTC
TRBV28	TRBJ2-7	.	.	CASSLQGAGRRQYF	TGTGCCAGCAGCTTACAGGGTGCCGGCAGAAGGCAGTACTTC
TRBV29-1	TRBJ2-3	TRBD2	.	CSVEGGTSGRSRYAYF	TGCAGCGTTGAGGGGGGGACTAGCGGGAGAAGCAGATACGCGTATTTT
TRBV29-1	TRBJ2-2	.	.	CSVSRGNTGGLFF	TGCAGCGTTTCCAGGGGGAACACCGGGGGGCTGTTTTTT
TRBV29-1	TRBJ2-5	TRBD2	few	CSAPLGGSLETQYF	TGCAGCGCCCCTTTAGGCGGGAGCTTGGAGACCCAGTACTTC
TRBV5-1	TRBJ1-2	TRBD1	.	CASSLGGQGKVGYTF	TGCGCCAGCAGCTTGGGCGGACAGGGCAAGGTTGGCTACACCTTC
TRBV19	TRBJ2-7	.	.	CASSIGLQSSYEQYF	TGTGCCAGTAGTATTGGGCTACAGAGCTCCTACGAGCAGTACTTC
TRBV5-6	TRBJ2-6	.	.	CASSLSDTQYSGANILTF	TGTGCCAGCAGCTTGTCCGATACTCAGTACTCTGGGGCCAACATCCTGACTTTC
TRBV4-2	TRBJ1-5	.	.	CASSQAQNSNQPRHF	TGTGCCAGCAGCCAAGCACAGAATAGCAATCAGCCCCGGCATTTT
TRBV5-6	TRBJ1-4	.	.	CASSGPTVNEKLFF	TGTGCCAGCAGCGGCCCGACAGTTAATGAAAAACTGTTTTTT
TRBV29-1	TRBJ2-5	.	.	CSVAEGAAETQYF	TGCAGCGTTGCGGAGGGAGCGGCCGAGACCCAGTACTTC
TRBV2	TRBJ2-3	TRBD1	.	CASGKETGGGPDTQYF	TGTGCCAGCGGCAAGGAGACAGGGGGCGGCCCAGATACGCAGTATTTT
TRBV6-1	TRBJ1-1	.	.	CASSEGTGKNTEAFF	TGTGCCAGCAGTGAAGGGACTGGGAAAAACACTGAAGCTTTCTTT
TRBV6-6	TRBJ2-7	.	.	CATTEAAYEQYF	TGTGCCACGACAGAGGCGGCCTACGAGCAGTACTTC
TRBV29-1	TRBJ2-5	.	few	CSSGRRGQETQYF	TGCAGCTCCGGGCGTCGGGGGCAAGAGACCCAGTACTTC
TRBV10-3	TRBJ2-1	TRBD2	few	CAISESGLAGDEQFF	TGTGCCATCAGTGAGTCGGGACTAGCGGGAGATGAGCAGTTCTTC
TRBV7-9	TRBJ1-2	.	.	CASSSTQQANYGYTF	TGTGCCAGCAGCTCGACGCAACAGGCGAACTATGGCTACACCTTC
TRBV5-1	TRBJ2-5	.	.	CASSLGGGDNEQYF	TGCGCCAGCAGCTTGGGAGGAGGAGACAATGAGCAGTACTTC
TRBV29-1	TRBJ2-1	TRBD1	.	CSVEEWTGETQFF	TGCAGCGTTGAGGAATGGACAGGGGAGACCCAGTTCTTC
TRBV20-1	TRBJ2-1	.	.	CSARSGDAPNEQFF	TGCAGTGCTAGAAGTGGGGACGCCCCCAATGAGCAGTTCTTC